The 21 T cell receptor beta chains in this list originate from one sample, sequenced in a study of blood T cell repertoires in COVID-19. Repertoires were generated with immunoSEQ multiplex PCR, while TCRdb's copy carries only in-frame clones and drops some. The data hold roughly 330,000 clones, with around 87% observed a single time. Sequencing used PBMCs or T cells enriched from blood (not recorded which). The receptors were sampled from a woman aged 25 to 39 who had recovered from COVID-19.

V gene TRBV6-5 combines with J gene TRBJ2-3, with D uncertain. From germline, CDR1 is MNHEY and CDR2 SVGAGI. The CDR3 has 14 amino acids. The V end was cut by 6 bases, the J end by 2 bases, with 12 bases between. As DNA, the CDR3 is TGTGCCAGCAGCCCGATGGCAACCACAGATACGCAGTATTTT. It codes for CASSPMATTDTQYF.

The chain couples TRBV27 to TRBJ1-5; tentative D call: TRBD1 (6 bases). The CDR3 consists of 16 residues. CDR1 MNHEY and CDR2 SMNVEV come from the germline V gene (reference sequence). Trimming cost V 4 bases and J 7 bases, with 20 bases left between them. The CDR3 coding sequence is TGTGCCAGCAGTTCCACTACTGGGGGCAGGGAACAGCCCCAGCATTTT. Amino acid sequence: CASSSTTGGREQPQHF.

J is TRBJ2-3 and V is TRBV5-6; no definite D call. Germline V gives CDR1 SGHDT, CDR2 YYEEEE. This CDR3 has 15 residues. Trimming pared 1 base from V and 3 bases from J, leaving 12 bases between. CDR3 residues: CASSLTTVVTDTQYF. In nucleotides, the CDR3 is TGTGCCAGCAGCTTGACCACGGTTGTGACAGATACGCAGTATTTT.

V and J are TRBV11-3 and TRBJ2-7, with a possible D match to TRBD2 (5 bases). V was trimmed by 9 bases and J by 6 bases, leaving 9 bases between them. Per the germline V gene, CDR1 is SGHNT and CDR2 is YENEEA. This CDR3 contains 10 residues. CDR3 sequence (DNA): TGTGCCAGACTTGGGAGCGAGCAGTACTTC. Its translation: CARLGSEQYF. The full variable domain, rest sourced from reference TRBV11-3 and TRBJ2-7, is EAGVVQSPRYKIIEKKQPVAFWCNPISGHNTLYWYLQNLGQGPELLIRYENEEAVDDSQLPKDRFSAERLKGVDSTLKIQPAELGDSAVYLCARLGSEQYFGPGTRLTVT.

The chain has TRBV4-2 and TRBJ2-5; TRBD1 matches at 9 bases. CDR3 length equals 15 residues. V gave up 4 bases and J gave up 4 bases; unmatched junction bases: 7. Germline CDR1 reads LGHNA; CDR2 reads YNFKEQ. CDR3 sequence reads: CASSPRDREGETQYF. CDR3 in DNA: TGTGCCAGCAGCCCCCGGGACAGGGAGGGAGAGACCCAGTACTTC.

This clone showed up just a few times. V is TRBV5-5 and J is TRBJ2-7, with D maybe TRBD1 (6 bases). The V and J ends lost 1 base and 3 bases respectively, with 11 bases between them. Germline CDR1 SGHKS, CDR2 YYEKEE (reference sequence). CDR3 length: 14 amino acids. CDR3 in DNA: TGTGCCAGCAGCTTGCAGGGGTTCGGCTACGAGCAGTACTTC. This codes for CASSLQGFGYEQYF.

DNA of the CDR3: TGCAGTGCTAGAGTTTACAGGGCCGCTTTCTTT. Its protein product is CSARVYRAAFF. The chain couples TRBV20-1 to TRBJ1-1; a possible D gene is TRBD1 (6 bases). The CDR3 sequence is 11 residues long. Germline-derived CDR1 and CDR2 are DFQATT and SNEGSKA (reference sequence). Trimming took 1 base from V and 11 from J, leaving 11 bases between them.

The V and J genes are TRBV11-2 and TRBJ1-2, with unresolved D. The CDR3 is 16 amino acids. The germline gives CDR1 SGHAT, CDR2 FQNNGV. With 0 bases removed from V and 8 bases from J, the gap between germline ends came to 19 bases. In DNA form, the CDR3 reads TGTGCCAGCAGCTTAGATCGTGGCACACCCCGCGGCGGCTACACCTTC. Protein product: CASSLDRGTPRGGYTF. The whole variable domain, filled in from reference TRBV11-2 and TRBJ1-2, reads EAGVAQSPRYKIIEKRQSVAFWCNPISGHATLYWYQQILGQGPKLLIQFQNNGVVDDSQLPKDRFSAERLKGVDSTLKIQPAKLEDSAVYLCASSLDRGTPRGGYTFGSGTRLTVV.

This clone was found a few times. This chain connects TRBV6-2 or TRBV6-3 to TRBJ2-5, with D perhaps matching TRBD1 (5 bases). The V end was cut by 4 bases, the J end by 2 bases, with 14 bases between. The CDR3 is 15 amino acids. Germline-derived CDR1 and CDR2 are MNHEY and SVGEGT. As DNA, the CDR3 is TGTGCCAGCAGTTCGCAGGGAAAAATACAAGAGACCCAGTACTTC. Translation gives CASSSQGKIQETQYF.

The V call is TRBV10-3, the J call TRBJ1-1; D possibly corresponds to TRBD1 (6 bases). V dropped 11 bases and J dropped 3 bases, with 16 bases sitting between them. The CDR3 is 13 amino acids. The germline V gene encodes CDR1 ENHRY and CDR2 SYGVKD. For the CDR3, the DNA is TGTGCCGGGGGGGGCACGAGGGACACTGAAGCTTTCTTT. Translated, it gives CAGGGTRDTEAFF.

The chain is built from TRBV5-1 and TRBJ1-5, with 7 bases aligning to TRBD1. V lost 1 base to trimming and J lost 5 bases; unmatched junction nucleotides: 3. Germline lookup yields CDR1 SGHRS and CDR2 YFSETQ. This CDR3 spans 14 amino acids. CDR3 residues: CASSLRQGDQPQHF. The DNA for the CDR3 is TGCGCCAGCAGCTTGAGGCAGGGGGATCAGCCCCAGCATTTT. Drawing the rest from reference TRBV5-1 and TRBJ1-5, the complete variable domain is KAGVTQTPRYLIKTRGQQVTLSCSPISGHRSVSWYQQTPGQGLQFLFEYFSETQRNKGNFPGRFSGRQFSNSRSEMNVSTLELGDSALYLCASSLRQGDQPQHFGDGTRLSIL.

This rearrangement joins TRBV7-2 to TRBJ2-7; 7 bases fit TRBD1. The CDR3 loop spans 14 amino acids. Germline values: CDR1 SGHTA, CDR2 FQGNSA. J lost 1 base, V lost 2 bases, and 2 bases had no gene match. CDR3 residues: CASSLRTGSYEQYF. The CDR3 DNA sequence: TGTGCCAGCAGCTTACGGACAGGTTCCTACGAGCAGTACTTC.

The J gene is TRBJ2-7, the V gene TRBV2, with 10 positions matching TRBD1. The V segment lost 6 bases and the J segment 0 bases; nucleotides outside the gene matches: 5. CDR1 is SNHLY, CDR2 FYNNEI, per germline. The CDR3 totals 15 residues. The CDR3 bases are TGTGCCAGCAGCTGGGACAGGGGCAGCTCCTACGAGCAGTACTTC. It encodes CASSWDRGSSYEQYF.

V and J are TRBV20-1 and TRBJ2-3, with 11 bases aligning to TRBD2. V lost 3 bases, J lost 0 bases, and 5 bases stayed unmatched. The germline gives CDR1 DFQATT, CDR2 SNEGSKA (reference sequence). The CDR3 has 16 amino acids. This chain's CDR3 is CSASMLAGGSTDTQYF. CDR3 DNA: TGCAGTGCTAGTATGCTAGCGGGGGGCAGCACAGATACGCAGTATTTT.

The genes are TRBV19 and TRBJ2-1; 9 nucleotides agree with TRBD2. CDR3 length equals 16 residues. Germline CDR1 LNHDA, CDR2 SQIVND (reference sequence). V shed 5 bases, J shed 7 bases, and the junction held 12 bases outside the gene matches. CDR3 sequence reads: CASSPYLGGLANEQFF. CDR3 sequence (DNA): TGTGCCAGTAGTCCCTATCTGGGTGGACTAGCGAATGAGCAGTTCTTC.

This clone has a single count. V and J are TRBV3-1 (or the pseudogene TRBV3-2) and TRBJ1-2; the D gene is possibly TRBD1 (5 bases). This CDR3 is built from 16 residues. CDR1 LGHDT and CDR2 YNNKEL come from the germline V gene (reference sequence). Trimming shortened V by 0 bases and J by 2 bases, and 13 bases separated the two germline ends. The CDR3 sequence: CASSQDGGRANYGYTF. The DNA of the CDR3 is TGTGCCAGCAGCCAAGACGGGGGACGGGCCAACTATGGCTACACCTTC.

The table lists this clone with a count of one. This chain links TRBV2 with TRBJ2-3; D is unclear. The CDR3 loop spans 12 amino acids. The germline gives CDR1 SNHLY, CDR2 FYNNEI. With 6 bases removed from V and 6 bases from J, the gap between germline ends came to 10 bases. CDR3 DNA: TGTGCCAGCAGCGCTAATGCGGATACGCAGTATTTT. It is translated as CASSANADTQYF.

As DNA, the CDR3 is TGTGCCAGCAGCTTGGGACAGGGGATGTTCAATGAGCAGTTCTTC. Protein: CASSLGQGMFNEQFF. The V gene is TRBV7-2, the J gene TRBJ2-1; 10 positions match TRBD1. Germline V gene sequence: CDR1 SGHTA, CDR2 FQGNSA. The trim removed 3 bases at V and 6 bases at J, leaving 5 bases unmatched. The CDR3 totals 15 residues.

V and J are TRBV30 and TRBJ2-7, with 8 bases that match TRBD2. CDR1 and CDR2 from the germline V gene are GTSNPN and SVGIG (reference sequence). V gave up 7 bases and J gave up 0 bases; unmatched junction bases: 2. The CDR3 is made up of 12 amino acids. The CDR3 protein is CALAGFSYEQYF. Here the CDR3 DNA reads TGTGCCTTAGCGGGATTCTCCTACGAGCAGTACTTC.

This rearrangement joins TRBV2 to TRBJ1-6; D might be TRBD1 (5 bases). This CDR3 contains 16 residues. The V end was cut by 2 bases, the J end by 2 bases, with 10 bases between. The germline CDR1 and CDR2 sequences are SNHLY and FYNNEI. For the CDR3, the DNA is TGTGCCAGCAGTGAACCTCCAGGGACCTATAATTCACCCCTCCACTTT. Encoded protein: CASSEPPGTYNSPLHF.

The rearrangement uses TRBV7-9 and TRBJ2-7, with D possibly TRBD2 on 6 matching bases. The CDR3 covers 16 residues. The V and J ends lost 3 bases and 2 bases respectively, with 17 bases between them. Germline CDR1 is SEHNR and CDR2 is FQNEAQ (reference sequence). CDR3 in DNA: TGTGCCAGCAGCTTGGGGACCGGGGGAGTCCCCTACGAGCAGTACTTC. Translation gives CASSLGTGGVPYEQYF.